The clone carrying this TCR beta chain was counted a single time. The data were obtained in a study of blood T cell repertoires in COVID-19. Study context: COVID-19 samples from acute and convalescent phases originated in the United States, Italy and Spain. T cells, B-cell-depleted T cells, or PBMCs supplied cDNA or gDNA.

How the authors handled the data: Reference gene primer amplification gave nucleated cell count estimates. Produced via immunoSEQ multiplex PCR; TCRdb's table is partial and in-frame only. D and trimming come from the DNA, and the V and J calls and clone size come from that table. The sample includes hundreds of thousands of clones, 70% to 90% seen only once; the top ten take roughly 0.8%. The length of the CDR3 is 14 residues. The germline V gene encodes CDR1 SNHLY and CDR2 FYNNEI. V was clipped by 2 bases and J by 7 bases, with 11 bases between them. The sequenced material came from peripheral blood. This sequence originates from a woman aged 25 to 39 with acute or convalescent COVID-19. J is TRBJ1-4 and V is TRBV2; a possible D gene is TRBD1 (5 bases). The CDR3 reads CASSERGFGEKLFF. The CDR3 bases are TGTGCCAGCAGTGAACGGGGGTTCGGTGAAAAACTGTTTTTT.